This T cell receptor beta chain emerged from a study of cytomegalovirus exposure and HLA in healthy donors. PCR amplification relied on 60 Vbeta primers (plus 13 Jbeta primers). Data came from immunoSEQ multiplex PCR; TCRdb stores just in-frame clones and leaves some out. The sample yields some 150,000 clones, about four fifths seen once. J lost 9 bases, V lost 4 bases, and 7 bases had no gene match. Germline CDR1 reads MGHRA; CDR2 reads YSYEKL. The CDR3 consists of 14 residues. The sample consisted of PBMCs. This sequence joins TRBV4-1 and TRBJ1-5; TRBD1 agrees at 9 bases. The receptor was derived from a man aged 50 to 60 in good health and CMV-seropositive. CDR3 nucleotides: TGCGCCAGCAGCCTGGGACAGGGAAGCCGGCCCCAGCATTTT. Its translation: CASSLGQGSRPQHF.